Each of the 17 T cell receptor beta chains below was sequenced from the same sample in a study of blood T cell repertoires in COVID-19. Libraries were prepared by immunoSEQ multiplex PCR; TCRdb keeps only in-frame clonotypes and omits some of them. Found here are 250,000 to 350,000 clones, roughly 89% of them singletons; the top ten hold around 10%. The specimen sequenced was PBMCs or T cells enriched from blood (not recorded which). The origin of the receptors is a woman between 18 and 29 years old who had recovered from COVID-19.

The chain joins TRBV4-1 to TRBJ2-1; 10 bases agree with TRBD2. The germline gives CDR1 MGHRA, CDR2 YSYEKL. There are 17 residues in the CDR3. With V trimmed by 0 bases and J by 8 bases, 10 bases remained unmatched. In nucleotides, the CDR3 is TGCGCCAGCAGCCAAGATGATCGAGCGGGGGGGCTGGATGAGCAGTTCTTC. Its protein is CASSQDDRAGGLDEQFF.

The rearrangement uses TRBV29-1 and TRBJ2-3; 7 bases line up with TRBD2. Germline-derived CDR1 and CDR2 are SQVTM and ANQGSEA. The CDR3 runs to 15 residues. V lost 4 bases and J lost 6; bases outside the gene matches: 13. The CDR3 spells CSVGDGGARGDTQYF. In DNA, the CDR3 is TGCAGCGTTGGGGATGGAGGGGCGCGGGGGGATACGCAGTATTTT.

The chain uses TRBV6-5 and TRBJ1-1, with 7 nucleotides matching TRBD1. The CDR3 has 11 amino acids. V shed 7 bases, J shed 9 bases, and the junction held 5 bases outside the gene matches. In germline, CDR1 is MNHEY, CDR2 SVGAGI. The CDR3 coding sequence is TGTGCCAGCATAGGCAGGGGGAAAGCTTTCTTT. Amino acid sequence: CASIGRGKAFF.

CDR3 region: CASSLSGGASEQFF. The CDR3 region has the DNA TGCGCCAGCAGCCTGAGCGGGGGGGCTAGTGAGCAGTTCTTC. The rearrangement joins TRBV4-3 to TRBJ2-1; 10 bases are a match to TRBD2. Germline lookup yields CDR1 LGHNA and CDR2 YSLEER. This CDR3 region has 14 residues. V shed 4 bases and J 9 bases; nucleotides not matched to a gene: 6.

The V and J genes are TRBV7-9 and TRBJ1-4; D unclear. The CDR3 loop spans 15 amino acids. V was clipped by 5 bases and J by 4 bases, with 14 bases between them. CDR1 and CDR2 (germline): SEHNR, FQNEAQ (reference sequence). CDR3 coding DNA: TGTGCCAGCAGCCCCAGCGGACGGCGTAATGAAAAACTGTTTTTT. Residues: CASSPSGRRNEKLFF.

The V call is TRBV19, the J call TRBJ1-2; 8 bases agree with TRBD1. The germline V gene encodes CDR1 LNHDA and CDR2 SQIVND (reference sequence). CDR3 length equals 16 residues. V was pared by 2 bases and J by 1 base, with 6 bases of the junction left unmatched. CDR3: CASSIPGQGFNYGYTF. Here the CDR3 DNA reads TGTGCCAGTAGTATACCAGGACAGGGATTTAACTATGGCTACACCTTC.

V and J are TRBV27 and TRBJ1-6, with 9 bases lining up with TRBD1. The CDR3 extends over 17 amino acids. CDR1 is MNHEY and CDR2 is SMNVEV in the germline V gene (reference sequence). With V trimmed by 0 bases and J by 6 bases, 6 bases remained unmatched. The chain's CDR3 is CASSLSGQGSGNSPLHF. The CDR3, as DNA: TGTGCCAGCAGTTTATCCGGACAGGGGTCTGGTAATTCACCCCTCCACTTT.

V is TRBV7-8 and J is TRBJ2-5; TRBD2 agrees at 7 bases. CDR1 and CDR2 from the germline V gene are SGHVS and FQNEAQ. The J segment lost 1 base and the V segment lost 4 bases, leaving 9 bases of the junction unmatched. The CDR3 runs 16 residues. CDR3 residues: CASSSLAPSGQETQYF. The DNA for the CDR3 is TGTGCCAGCAGCTCTCTGGCGCCTAGCGGCCAAGAGACCCAGTACTTC.

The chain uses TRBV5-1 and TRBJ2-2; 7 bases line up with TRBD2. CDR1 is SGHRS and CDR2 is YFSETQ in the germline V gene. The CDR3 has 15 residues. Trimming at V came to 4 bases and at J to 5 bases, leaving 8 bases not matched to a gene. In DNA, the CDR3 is TGCGCCAGCAGCGGAGGAGCGGGGTGGACCGGGGAGCTGTTTTTT. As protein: CASSGGAGWTGELFF.

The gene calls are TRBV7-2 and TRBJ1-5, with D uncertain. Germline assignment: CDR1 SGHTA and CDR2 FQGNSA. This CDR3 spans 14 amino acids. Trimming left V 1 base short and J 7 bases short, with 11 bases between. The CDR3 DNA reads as TGTGCCAGCAGCTTAGGAGGGCCGGGACAGCCCCAGCATTTT. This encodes CASSLGGPGQPQHF.

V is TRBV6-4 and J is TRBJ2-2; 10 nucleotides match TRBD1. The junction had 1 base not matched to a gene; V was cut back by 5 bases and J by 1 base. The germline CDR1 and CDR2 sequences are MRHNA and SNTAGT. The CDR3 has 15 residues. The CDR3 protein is CASSWTGGNTGELFF. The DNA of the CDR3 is TGTGCCAGCAGTTGGACAGGGGGGAACACCGGGGAGCTGTTTTTT.

CDR3 loop: CASSSLAWRGANVLTF. As DNA, the CDR3 is TGTGCCAGCAGTTCCCTAGCGTGGAGGGGGGCCAACGTCCTGACTTTC. The chain has TRBV28 and TRBJ2-6; TRBD2 is a possible D gene (6 bases). Germline CDR1 MDHEN, CDR2 SYDVKM. The length of the CDR3 is 16 residues. The germline V and J ends were trimmed by 4 bases and 4 bases, with 14 bases remaining between them.

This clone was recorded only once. This CDR3 reads CASSLTSGGNEQFF. The CDR3 nucleotides are TGTGCCAGCAGTCTGACTAGTGGGGGCAATGAGCAGTTCTTC. The chain is built from TRBV2 and TRBJ2-1; TRBD2 might be the D (6 bases). Germline loops: CDR1 SNHLY, CDR2 FYNNEI. The ends were cut back, 5 bases at V and 6 bases at J, with 14 bases in the middle. This CDR3 region has 14 residues.

As DNA, the CDR3 is TGTGCCAGTAGTGTCCGGGGTCAAAAACTGTTTTTT. It yields the protein CASSVRGQKLFF. The chain carries TRBV19 and TRBJ1-4; D is unresolved. The CDR3 covers 12 residues. Per the germline V gene, CDR1 is LNHDA and CDR2 is SQIVND (reference sequence). Deletions cut 5 bases from V and 9 bases from J, with 10 bases between.

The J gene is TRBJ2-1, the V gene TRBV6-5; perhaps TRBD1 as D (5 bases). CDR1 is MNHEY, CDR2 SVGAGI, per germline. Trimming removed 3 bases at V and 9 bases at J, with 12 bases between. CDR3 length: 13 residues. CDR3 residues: CASSYSGYGEQFF. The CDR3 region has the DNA TGTGCCAGCAGTTATTCAGGGTATGGTGAGCAGTTCTTC.

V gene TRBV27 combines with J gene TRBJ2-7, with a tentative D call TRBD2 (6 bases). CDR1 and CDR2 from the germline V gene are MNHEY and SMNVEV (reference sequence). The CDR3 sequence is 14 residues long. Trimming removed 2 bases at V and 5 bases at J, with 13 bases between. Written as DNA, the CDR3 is TGTGCCAGCAGTTTAATCGGGAGTTCCCACGAGCAGTACTTC. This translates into CASSLIGSSHEQYF.

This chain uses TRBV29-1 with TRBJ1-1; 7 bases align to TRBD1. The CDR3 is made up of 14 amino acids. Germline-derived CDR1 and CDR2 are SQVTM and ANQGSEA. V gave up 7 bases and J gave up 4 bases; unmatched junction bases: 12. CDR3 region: CSGTAGGLGTEAFF. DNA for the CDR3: TGCAGCGGAACCGCAGGGGGATTGGGCACTGAAGCTTTCTTT.